A single T cell receptor beta chain is shown here with its context. Its antigen is as yet unknown. These data belong to a study of cytomegalovirus exposure and HLA in healthy donors. Findings and limits, study-wide: V- and J-gene trimming of TCR beta was linked (in a later analysis) to a missense DCLRE1C variant. Donors belonging to an Asian-associated ancestry cluster reportedly showed fewer N-insertions in productive TCRs than the roughly 700-donor mean, according to what a later analysis found. Other equally common chains were less clonally expanded than HLA-associated TCR beta chains, a later analysis showed. In vitro, three CMV-associated chains proved specific for CMV antigens.

The CDR3 has 11 amino acids. Trimming took 5 bases from V and 6 from J, leaving 8 bases between them. CDR1 PRHDT and CDR2 FYEKMQ come from the germline V gene (reference sequence). The primer mix had 60 Vbeta and 13 Jbeta primers. Sequencing was performed with immunoSEQ multiplex PCR; in TCRdb, only in-frame clones are kept and a portion is missing. The sample contains approximately 39,000 clones, roughly two thirds of which appear only once. Sequenced sample: PBMCs. The TCR was taken from a man aged 25 to 40 in good health and CMV-seronegative. The chain recombines TRBV13 with TRBJ2-7; D is uncertain. The CDR3 is CASSALSEQYF. The CDR3 DNA reads TGTGCCAGCAGCGCGCTAAGCGAGCAGTACTTC.